The next 7 T cell receptor beta chains were all read from a single sample in a study of spatial heterogeneity in lung cancer. Antigens for these TCRs are unknown. TCRdb reprocessed the 5' RACE reads with MiXCR, giving one entry per CDR3 protein. The data contain some 4,000 distinct CDR3 sequences, over 6% of them singletons. Whole-study findings and limits: In tumors, expanded intratumoral alpha and beta TCR counts tracked mutation counts.

This sample's time point: sample taken at primary tumor resection. The sequencing used lung tumor tissue, collected at surgery. Receptors originate from a male donor with early-stage non-small cell lung cancer.

Concerning this clonotype itself: Since a much larger clone is just one base distant, this may be a read error. The library was prepared for alpha chains; this beta chain is a stray read, so its frequency means little. This chain connects TRBV7-2 to TRBJ1-1, with D unresolved. CDR3 length: 14 amino acids. Per the germline V gene, CDR1 is SGHTA and CDR2 is FQGNSA. With 5 bases removed from V and 0 bases from J, the gap between germline ends came to 10 bases. The CDR3 DNA reads TGTGCCAGCAGCCCGGAACAGATGAACACTGAAGCTTTCTTT. Its translation is CASSPEQMNTEAFF.

Comment on this clonotype: Since it is a stray read in a library aimed at alpha chains, this beta chain has a size that is not meaningful. V gene TRBV5-1 combines with J gene TRBJ1-2; D is unclear. V lost 4 bases to trimming and J lost 5 bases, with 15 bases between them. The CDR3 sequence is 14 residues long. Germline loops: CDR1 SGHRS, CDR2 YFSETQ. CDR3 amino acids: CASSLEAAQYGYTF. The DNA of the CDR3 is TGCGCCAGCAGCCTCGAGGCAGCGCAGTATGGCTACACCTTC.

This clonotype was picked up many times. This beta chain is a stray sequence in a library constructed for alpha chains; its clone size is not meaningful. The rearrangement links TRBV19 to TRBJ2-3, with D uncertain. The germline V gene encodes CDR1 LNHDA and CDR2 SQIVND (reference sequence). The CDR3 consists of 14 residues. V lost 3 bases, J lost 2 bases, and 9 bases lay in between. CDR3 coding DNA: TGTGCCAGTAGTATGGCACTTTTCACAGATACGCAGTATTTT. Amino acid sequence: CASSMALFTDTQYF.

As regards this clonotype: The size of this beta chain means little, since it is a stray read in a library made for alpha chains. CDR3 bases: TGTGCCAGCAGCTTACGAGCTCATGAGCAGTTCTTC. Its protein is CASSLRAHEQFF. The chain couples TRBV5-8 to TRBJ2-1; no clear D. The CDR3 loop spans 12 amino acids. Trimming left V 2 bases short and J 8 bases short, with 8 bases between. Germline lookup yields CDR1 SGHTS and CDR2 YDEGEE. The variable domain in full, completed from reference TRBV5-8 and TRBJ2-1, reads EAGVTQSPTHLIKTRGQQATLRCSPISGHTSVYWYQQALGLGLQFLLWYDEGEERNRGNFPPRFSGRQFPNYSSELNVNALELEDSALYLCASSLRAHEQFFGPGTRLTVL.

There are many counts of this clonotype. A library prepared for alpha chains yielded this beta chain as an off-target read; its size is of little meaning. This sequence joins TRBV30 and TRBJ1-2; D is ambiguous. Between the trimmed V and J ends, which lost 5 bases and 4 bases, there was a span of 5 bases. CDR3 size: 10 residues. CDR1 is GTSNPN, CDR2 SVGIG, per germline (reference sequence). The DNA of the CDR3 is TGTGCCTGGGGCATCTATGGCTACACCTTC. This encodes CAWGIYGYTF.

In this sample, this clonotype is medium-sized (0.01 to 0.1%). The library was built for alpha chains, so this beta chain is an off-target read and its size means little. V is TRBV19 and J is TRBJ2-5, with TRBD2 matching over 12 bases. The V segment lost 7 bases and the J segment 5 bases; nucleotides outside the gene matches: 11. Germline V gene data show CDR1 as LNHDA and CDR2 as SQIVND (reference sequence). This CDR3 region has 16 residues. The CDR3 region is CASTPGLAGFGETQYF. Here the CDR3 DNA reads TGTGCCAGTACCCCCGGACTAGCGGGATTTGGTGAGACCCAGTACTTC.

This clonotype was counted ten times or more. In a library made to pick up alpha chains, this beta chain is a stray read with a size that means little. The V call is TRBV5-6, the J call TRBJ1-2, with D possibly TRBD1 on 6 matching bases. V was cut by 4 bases and J by 4 bases, with 14 bases left in between. This CDR3 contains 14 residues. Per germline, CDR1 SGHDT and CDR2 YYEEEE. CDR3 sequence: CASSTDSGFYGYTF. The CDR3 nucleotides read TGTGCCAGCAGCACGGACAGTGGCTTCTATGGCTACACCTTC.